This is a list of T cell receptor beta chains from one sample in a study of neoadjuvant anti-PD-1 for oral cavity cancer. TCRdb keeps only in-frame clones here, not all; method: immunoSEQ multiplex PCR. The table lists approximately 72,000 clones, around 80% of them singletons. Sequenced material: PBMCs, taken before nivolumab (anti-PD-1) treatment. These receptors all stem from a person aged 35-79 years with oral cavity squamous cell carcinoma. CDR3s include the opening cysteine and the closing phenylalanine or tryptophan. D genes are given only for firm matches. Part of the rows lack a size; the others show once, few, many or a class for expanded clones.

v_call,j_call,clone_size,d_call,cdr3_aa,cdr3_nt
TRBV7-9,TRBJ2-2,.,.,CASSLGQYTGELFF,TGTGCCAGCAGCTTGGGGCAGTACACCGGGGAGCTGTTTTTT
TRBV5-1,TRBJ2-7,.,.,CASSHTQAGYEQYF,TGCGCCAGCAGCCACACCCAAGCTGGCTACGAGCAGTACTTC
TRBV10-1,TRBJ2-7,.,.,CASSAQGGPYEQYF,TGCGCCAGCAGTGCTCAGGGGGGCCCTTACGAGCAGTACTTC
TRBV11-3,TRBJ1-1,.,.,CASSPRSRRVTEAFF,TGTGCCAGCAGCCCCCGGTCCCGGAGGGTCACTGAAGCTTTCTTT
TRBV10-1,TRBJ2-2,.,TRBD2,CASSPSGSGGELFF,TGCGCCAGCAGCCCTAGCGGGAGTGGCGGGGAGCTGTTTTTT
TRBV6-5,TRBJ2-5,.,TRBD1,CASRGTGWEETQYF,TGTGCCAGCAGAGGGACAGGGTGGGAAGAGACCCAGTACTTC
TRBV11-2,TRBJ2-7,few,.,CASSLTTYRQVNSYEQYF,TGTGCCAGCAGCCTCACCACCTATCGACAGGTGAACTCCTACGAGCAGTACTTC
TRBV7-9,TRBJ1-2,.,.,CASSLVWEEGYTF,TGTGCCAGCAGCTTAGTATGGGAGGAAGGCTACACCTTC
TRBV19,TRBJ1-2,.,TRBD1,CASSPPRDRDPGYTF,TGTGCCAGTAGTCCACCTCGGGACAGGGATCCTGGCTACACCTTC
TRBV7-9,TRBJ2-1,.,TRBD2,CASSHTSGEPYGEQFF,TGTGCCAGCAGCCATACTAGCGGGGAACCCTATGGTGAGCAGTTCTTC
TRBV19,TRBJ2-1,.,.,CASGWDGPYNEQFF,TGTGCCAGTGGGTGGGACGGGCCGTACAATGAGCAGTTCTTC
TRBV6-4,TRBJ2-7,.,.,CASSEQGGNEQYF,TGTGCCAGCAGTGAACAGGGGGGGAACGAGCAGTACTTC
TRBV2,TRBJ2-5,.,.,CASSRWGAGVETQYF,TGTGCCAGCAGCCGATGGGGGGCGGGAGTCGAGACCCAGTACTTC
TRBV30,TRBJ1-4,.,.,CAWSPGAAKLFF,TGTGCCTGGAGTCCCGGAGCGGCAAAACTGTTTTTT
TRBV6-5,TRBJ2-3,.,TRBD1,CASSYGQGDTDTQYF,TGTGCCAGCAGTTACGGACAGGGGGACACAGATACGCAGTATTTT
TRBV27,TRBJ1-2,.,.,CASRPTTMYGYTF,TGTGCCAGCAGACCGACAACGATGTATGGCTACACCTTC